The source of this TCR beta chain is a study of T cells in Graves' hyperthyroidism and ophthalmopathy. General observations from the study: Ophthalmopathy was predicted by the model a median of roughly 6.6 months ahead of onset.

Germline values: CDR1 KGHDR, CDR2 SFDVKD. This CDR3 has 14 residues. The V gene end was trimmed by 5 bases and the J gene end by 6 bases; junction bases not matched to a gene: 4. Those with hyperthyroidism were 18 to 65 years old, newly diagnosed, and ill for under 2 months. TCR beta CDR3 sequences were amplified from RNA transcripts. Initially, a first-round RT-PCR of the TCR CDR3 employed the HTBI primer set. Using its own MiXCR run on the multiplex PCR reads, TCRdb lists one record per CDR3 protein. This repertoire shows about 320,000 distinct CDR3 sequences, roughly 15% found once; its top ten account for around a third. This clonotype has more than one count but fewer than ten. Its antigen is still unknown.

The source material was blood. The receptor comes from a man aged 25 to 40 with Graves' hyperthyroidism. The V and J genes are TRBV24-1 and TRBJ2-1; 9 bases map to TRBD2. This CDR3 is CATSAAGGGNEQFF. CDR3 DNA: TGTGCCACCAGTGCCGCGGGAGGGGGCAATGAGCAGTTCTTC.